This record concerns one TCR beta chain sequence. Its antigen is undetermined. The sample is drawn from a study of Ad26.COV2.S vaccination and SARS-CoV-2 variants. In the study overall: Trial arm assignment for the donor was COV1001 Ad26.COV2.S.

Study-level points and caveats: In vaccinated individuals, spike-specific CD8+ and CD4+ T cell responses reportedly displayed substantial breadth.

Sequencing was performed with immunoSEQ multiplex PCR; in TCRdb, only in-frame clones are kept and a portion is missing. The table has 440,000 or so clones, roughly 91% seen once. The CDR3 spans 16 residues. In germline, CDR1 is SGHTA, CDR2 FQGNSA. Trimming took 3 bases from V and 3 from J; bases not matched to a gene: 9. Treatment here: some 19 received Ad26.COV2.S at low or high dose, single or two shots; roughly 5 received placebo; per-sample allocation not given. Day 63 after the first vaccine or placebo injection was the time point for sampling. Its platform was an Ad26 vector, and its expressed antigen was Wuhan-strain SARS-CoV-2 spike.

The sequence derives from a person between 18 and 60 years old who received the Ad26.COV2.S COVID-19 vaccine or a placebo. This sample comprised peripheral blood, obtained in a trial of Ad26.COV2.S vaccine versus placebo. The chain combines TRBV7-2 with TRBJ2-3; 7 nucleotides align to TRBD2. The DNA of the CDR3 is TGTGCCAGCAGCTTGTGGGCCTCAGCGGGGACAGATACGCAGTATTTT. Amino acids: CASSLWASAGTDTQYF.